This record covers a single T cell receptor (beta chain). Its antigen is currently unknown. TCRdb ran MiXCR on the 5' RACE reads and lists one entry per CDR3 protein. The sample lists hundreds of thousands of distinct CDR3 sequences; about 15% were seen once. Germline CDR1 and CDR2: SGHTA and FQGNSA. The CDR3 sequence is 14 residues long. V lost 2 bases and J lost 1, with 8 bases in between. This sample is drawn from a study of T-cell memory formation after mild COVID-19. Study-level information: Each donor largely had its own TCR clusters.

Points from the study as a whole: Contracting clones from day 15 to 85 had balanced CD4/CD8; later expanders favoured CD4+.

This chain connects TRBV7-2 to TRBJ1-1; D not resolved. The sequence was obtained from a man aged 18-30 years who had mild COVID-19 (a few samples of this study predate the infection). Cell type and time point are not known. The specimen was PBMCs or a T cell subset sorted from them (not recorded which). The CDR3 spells CASSLPTKNTEAFF. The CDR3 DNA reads TGTGCCAGCAGCTTACCCACGAAGAACACTGAAGCTTTCTTT.